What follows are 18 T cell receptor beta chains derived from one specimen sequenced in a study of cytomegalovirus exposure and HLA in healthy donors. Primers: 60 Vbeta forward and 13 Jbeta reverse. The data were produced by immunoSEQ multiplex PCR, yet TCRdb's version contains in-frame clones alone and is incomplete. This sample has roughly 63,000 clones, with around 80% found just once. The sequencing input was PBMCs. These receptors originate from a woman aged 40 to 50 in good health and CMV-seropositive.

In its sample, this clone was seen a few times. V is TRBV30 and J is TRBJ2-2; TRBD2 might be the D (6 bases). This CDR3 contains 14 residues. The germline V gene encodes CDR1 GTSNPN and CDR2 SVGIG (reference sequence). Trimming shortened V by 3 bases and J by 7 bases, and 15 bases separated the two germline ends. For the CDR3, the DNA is TGTGCCTGGAGGGGGGGTAGCAGGAGCGGGGAGCTGTTTTTT. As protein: CAWRGGSRSGELFF.

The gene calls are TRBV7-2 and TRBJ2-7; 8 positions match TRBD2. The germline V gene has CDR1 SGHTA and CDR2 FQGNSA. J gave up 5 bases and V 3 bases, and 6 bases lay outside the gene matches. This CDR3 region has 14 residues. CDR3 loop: CASSFLSGGNEQYF. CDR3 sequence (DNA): TGTGCCAGCAGCTTCCTGAGCGGGGGCAACGAGCAGTACTTC.

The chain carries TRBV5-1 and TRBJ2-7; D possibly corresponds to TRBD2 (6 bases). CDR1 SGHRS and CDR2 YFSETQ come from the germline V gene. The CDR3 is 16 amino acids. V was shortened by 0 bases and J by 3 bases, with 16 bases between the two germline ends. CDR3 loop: CASSLGRAGGIYEQYF. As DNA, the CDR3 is TGCGCCAGCAGCTTGGGAAGGGCCGGGGGTATCTACGAGCAGTACTTC.

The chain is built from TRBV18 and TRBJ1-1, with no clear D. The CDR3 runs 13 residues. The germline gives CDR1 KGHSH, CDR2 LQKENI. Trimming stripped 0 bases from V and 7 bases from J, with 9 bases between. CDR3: CASSPPSGVEAFF. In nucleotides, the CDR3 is TGTGCCAGCTCACCACCGAGCGGGGTTGAAGCTTTCTTT.

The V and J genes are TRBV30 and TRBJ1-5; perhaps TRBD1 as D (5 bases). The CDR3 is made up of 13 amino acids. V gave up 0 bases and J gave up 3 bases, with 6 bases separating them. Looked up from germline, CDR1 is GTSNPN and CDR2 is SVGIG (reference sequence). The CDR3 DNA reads TGTGCCTGGAGTGTACAGGCCAATCAGCCCCAGCATTTT. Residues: CAWSVQANQPQHF. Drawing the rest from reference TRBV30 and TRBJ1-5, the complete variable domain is SQTIHQWPATLVQPVGSPLSLECTVEGTSNPNLYWYRQAAGRGLQLLFYSVGIGQISSEVPQNLSASRPQDRQFILSSKKLLLSDSGFYLCAWSVQANQPQHFGDGTRLSIL.

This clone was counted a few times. The CDR3 sequence: CASRGANSPLHF. The CDR3 nucleotides read TGCGCCAGCAGAGGGGCTAATTCACCCCTCCACTTT. The chain uses TRBV10-2 and TRBJ1-6; possibly TRBD1 for D (5 bases). This CDR3 is 12 amino acids long. Germline lookup yields CDR1 WSHSY and CDR2 SAAADI. V was shortened by 6 bases and J by 6 bases, with 6 bases between the two germline ends.

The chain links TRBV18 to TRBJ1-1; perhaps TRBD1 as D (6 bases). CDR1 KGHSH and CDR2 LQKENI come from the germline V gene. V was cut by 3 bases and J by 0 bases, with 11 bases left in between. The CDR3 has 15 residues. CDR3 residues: CASSPHREMNTEAFF. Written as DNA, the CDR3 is TGTGCCAGCTCACCCCACAGGGAAATGAACACTGAAGCTTTCTTT.

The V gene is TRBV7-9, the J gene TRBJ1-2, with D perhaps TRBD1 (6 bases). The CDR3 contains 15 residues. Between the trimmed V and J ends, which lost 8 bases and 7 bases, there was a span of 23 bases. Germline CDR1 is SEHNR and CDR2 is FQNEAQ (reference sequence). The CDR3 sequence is CASGSLGGLSGGYTF. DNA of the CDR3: TGTGCCAGCGGCTCTCTGGGGGGGCTCTCCGGTGGCTACACCTTC.

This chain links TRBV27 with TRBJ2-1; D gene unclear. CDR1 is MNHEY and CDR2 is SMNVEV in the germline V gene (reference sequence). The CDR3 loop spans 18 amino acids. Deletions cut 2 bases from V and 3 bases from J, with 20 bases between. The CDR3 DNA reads TGTGCCAGCAGTTTAAGAAGACCATTAGCCCGGCTCTACAATGAGCAGTTCTTC. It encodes CASSLRRPLARLYNEQFF.

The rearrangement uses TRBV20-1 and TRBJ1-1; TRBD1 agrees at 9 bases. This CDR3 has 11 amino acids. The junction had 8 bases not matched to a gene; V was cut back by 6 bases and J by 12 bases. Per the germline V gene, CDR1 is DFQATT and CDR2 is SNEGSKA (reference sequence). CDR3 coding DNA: TGCAGTGCCCTAACAGGGGGCGCATCTTTCTTT. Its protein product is CSALTGGASFF.

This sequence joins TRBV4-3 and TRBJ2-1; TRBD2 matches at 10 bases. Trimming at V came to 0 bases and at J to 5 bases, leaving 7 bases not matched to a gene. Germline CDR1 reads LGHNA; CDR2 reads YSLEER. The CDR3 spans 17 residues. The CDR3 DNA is TGCGCCAGCAGCCAAGATCTGAGCGGGGGGGGGAACAATGAGCAGTTCTTC. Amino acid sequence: CASSQDLSGGGNNEQFF.

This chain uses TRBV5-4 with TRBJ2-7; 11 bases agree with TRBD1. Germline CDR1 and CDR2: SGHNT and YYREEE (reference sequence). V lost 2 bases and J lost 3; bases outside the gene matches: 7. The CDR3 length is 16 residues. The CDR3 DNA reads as TGTGCCAGCAGCTTATGGACAGGGGGCGCCGGCTACGAGCAGTACTTC. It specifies CASSLWTGGAGYEQYF.

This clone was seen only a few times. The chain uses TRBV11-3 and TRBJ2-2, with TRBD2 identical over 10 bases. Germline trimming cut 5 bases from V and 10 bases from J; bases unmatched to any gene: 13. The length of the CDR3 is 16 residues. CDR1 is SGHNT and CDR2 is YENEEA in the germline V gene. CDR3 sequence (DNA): TGTGCCAGCAGCCCCGGGGATAGCGGGGGGCAACAGGAGCTGTTTTTT. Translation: CASSPGDSGGQQELFF.

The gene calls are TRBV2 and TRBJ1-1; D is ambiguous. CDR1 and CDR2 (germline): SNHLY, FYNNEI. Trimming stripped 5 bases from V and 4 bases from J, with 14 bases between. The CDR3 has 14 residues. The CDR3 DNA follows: TGTGCCAGCAGTTATTGGGGTGAGGGCACTGAAGCTTTCTTT. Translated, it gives CASSYWGEGTEAFF.

In DNA form, the CDR3 reads TGTGCCAGCAGCTATGTGGGCGAGCAGTTCTTC. Its translation is CASSYVGEQFF. V is TRBV5-6 and J is TRBJ2-1, with D uncertain. The germline gives CDR1 SGHDT, CDR2 YYEEEE. The CDR3 runs to 11 residues. V was cut by 3 bases and J by 10 bases, with 8 bases left in between.

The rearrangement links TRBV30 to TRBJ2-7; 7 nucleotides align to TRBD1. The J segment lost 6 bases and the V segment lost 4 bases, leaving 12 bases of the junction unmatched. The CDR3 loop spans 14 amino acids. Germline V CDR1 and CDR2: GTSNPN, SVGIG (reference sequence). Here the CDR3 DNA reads TGTGCCTGGACTAGGTCGGCTACAGGGGCCGAGCAGTACTTC. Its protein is CAWTRSATGAEQYF. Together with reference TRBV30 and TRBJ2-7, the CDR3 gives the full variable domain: SQTIHQWPATLVQPVGSPLSLECTVEGTSNPNLYWYRQAAGRGLQLLFYSVGIGQISSEVPQNLSASRPQDRQFILSSKKLLLSDSGFYLCAWTRSATGAEQYFGPGTRLTVT.

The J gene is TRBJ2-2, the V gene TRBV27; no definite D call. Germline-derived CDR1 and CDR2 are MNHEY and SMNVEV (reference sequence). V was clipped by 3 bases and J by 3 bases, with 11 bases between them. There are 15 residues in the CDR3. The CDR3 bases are TGTGCCAGCAGTTTCAGCAGGCCCGACACCGGGGAGCTGTTTTTT. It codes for CASSFSRPDTGELFF.

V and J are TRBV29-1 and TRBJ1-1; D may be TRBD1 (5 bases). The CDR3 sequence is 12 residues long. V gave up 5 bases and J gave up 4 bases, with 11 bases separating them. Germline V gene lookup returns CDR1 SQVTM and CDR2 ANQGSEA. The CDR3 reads CSVSWGVTEAFF. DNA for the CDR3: TGCAGCGTTTCTTGGGGGGTCACTGAAGCTTTCTTT.